Reported below is one T cell receptor beta chain. This clone was observed a single time. This clone's antigen is unknown. No much larger clone is present one base from it, and per-base qualities are unavailable. This sample is part of a study of control samples from healthy donors and cancer patients (TCRdb year 2020). Per the germline V gene (reference sequence), GTSNPN is the CDR1 and SVGIG is the CDR2. The V and J ends are trimmed by 4 bases and 2 bases, leaving 9 bases between them. The CDR3 covers 12 residues, taking in both the cysteine and the phenylalanine. Here the CDR3 DNA is all that survives: 36 bases in frame from base 1. The protocol used for the library was the immunoSEQ multiplex PCR assay. The clones in this table, taken by TCRdb from immuneACCESS, are in-frame only. Not every clone is retained; where verified, under half of the shortfall comes from an unresolved V gene, and the cause of the rest is unknown. In this sample the table shows some 130,000 clones, roughly 90% of which occur a single time. The ten largest clones represent approximately 2.2% of the sample.

The V and J genes are TRBV30 and TRBJ2-7; no D segment can be confidently identified. This TCR was sampled from a woman between 50 and 59 years old in good health. Sequenced material: blood. The encoded CDR3 is CAWTGGTYEQYF. The nucleotide sequence is given as TGTGCCTGGACAGGTGGGACCTACGAGCAGTACTTC.